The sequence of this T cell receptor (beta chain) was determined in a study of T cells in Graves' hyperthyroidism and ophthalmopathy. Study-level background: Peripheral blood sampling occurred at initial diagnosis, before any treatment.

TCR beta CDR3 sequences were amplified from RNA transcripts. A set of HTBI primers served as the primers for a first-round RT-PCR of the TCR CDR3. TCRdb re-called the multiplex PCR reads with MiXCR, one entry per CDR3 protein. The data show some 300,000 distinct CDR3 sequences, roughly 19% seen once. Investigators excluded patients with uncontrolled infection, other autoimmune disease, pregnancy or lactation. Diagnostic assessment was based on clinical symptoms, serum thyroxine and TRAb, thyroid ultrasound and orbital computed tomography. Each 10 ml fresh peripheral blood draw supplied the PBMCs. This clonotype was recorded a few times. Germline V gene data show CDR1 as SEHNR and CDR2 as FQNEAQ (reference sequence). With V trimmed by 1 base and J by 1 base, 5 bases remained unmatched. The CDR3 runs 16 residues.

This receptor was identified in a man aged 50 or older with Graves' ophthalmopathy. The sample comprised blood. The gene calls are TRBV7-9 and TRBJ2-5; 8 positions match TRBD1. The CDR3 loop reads CASSLGPGTGQETQYF. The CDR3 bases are TGTGCCAGCAGCTTAGGCCCCGGGACAGGCCAAGAGACCCAGTACTTC.